The 25 T cell receptor beta chains below come from one sample, sequenced in a study of T cell repertoires in cytomegalovirus infection. TCRdb used MiXCR to reprocess the reads, holding one entry per CDR3 protein. The data contain roughly 640,000 distinct CDR3 sequences, roughly a quarter of them seen just once; the ten biggest clones take up roughly 8%. Sequences were obtained from CD8+ T cells from PBMCs. These receptors came from a human donor in good health (CMV status not recorded). Some clones in this sample may be carry-over from other donors' samples.

The rearrangement joins TRBV25-1 to TRBJ2-2; possibly TRBD1 for D (5 bases). With 10 bases removed from V and 2 bases from J, the gap between germline ends came to 11 bases. The CDR3 consists of 13 residues. Germline V CDR1 and CDR2: MGHDK, SYGVNS. The CDR3 DNA follows: TGTGCCACCACAGGAATCAACACCGGGGAGCTGTTTTTT. It yields the protein CATTGINTGELFF. Using reference TRBV25-1 and TRBJ2-2 for the parts outside the CDR3, the full variable domain is EADIYQTPRYLVIGTGKKITLECSQTMGHDKMYWYQQDPGMELHLIHYSYGVNSTEKGDLSSESTVSRIRTEHFPLTLESARPSHTSQYLCATTGINTGELFFGEGSRLTVL.

In its sample, this clonotype was seen a few times. The CDR3 DNA reads TGCAGCGTTGCGGATACGCAGTATTTT. Its translation is CSVADTQYF. This chain links TRBV29-1 with TRBJ2-3; D remains ambiguous. The CDR3 covers 9 residues. Trimming left V 4 bases short and J 6 bases short, with 2 bases between. Germline V gives CDR1 SQVTM, CDR2 ANQGSEA.

This clonotype has only a few counts. V usage is TRBV6-2 or TRBV6-3 and J usage is TRBJ2-7, with D possibly being TRBD1 or TRBD2 (5 bases each). Trimming stripped 2 bases from V and 5 bases from J, with 13 bases between. CDR1 MNHEY and CDR2 SVGEGT come from the germline V gene. The CDR3 has 14 residues. The DNA of the CDR3 is TGTGCCAGCAGTTACGCGGCCAGAGGGGACGAGCAGTACGTC. It yields the protein CASSYAARGDEQYV.

The V gene is TRBV7-6, the J gene TRBJ1-2; a weak D match, TRBD1 (5 bases). Trimming cost V 2 bases and J 4 bases, with 20 bases left between them. CDR3 length: 17 residues. From germline, CDR1 is SGHVS and CDR2 FNYEAQ. The CDR3 sequence: CASSLQSLGTGSYGYTF. The CDR3 bases are TGTGCCAGCAGCTTACAATCTTTAGGTACAGGCTCCTATGGCTACACCTTC.

This clonotype showed up many times. This chain uses TRBV28 with TRBJ2-2; tentatively, D is TRBD1 (7 bases). Per the germline V gene, CDR1 is MDHEN and CDR2 is SYDVKM. V lost 7 bases and J lost 4, with 16 bases in between. The CDR3 consists of 15 residues. CDR3 sequence reads: CASTGLQGRTGELFF. The CDR3 nucleotides are TGTGCCAGCACAGGACTACAGGGGCGCACCGGGGAGCTGTTTTTT.

The CDR3 DNA reads TGTGCCACCAGCAGAGGTGGGGGTATCCAAGAGACCCAGTACTTC. Protein product: CATSRGGGIQETQYF. The V and J genes are TRBV15 and TRBJ2-5; possibly TRBD1 or TRBD2 for D (5 bases each). The CDR3 is 15 residues long. V lost 1 base to trimming and J lost 1 base, with 10 bases between them. Germline V gives CDR1 LNHNV, CDR2 YYDKDF (reference sequence).

Note on this clonotype: A much bigger clone sits one base away, suggesting this may be a read error. The chain joins TRBV11-3 to TRBJ2-2, with unresolved D. Trimming shortened V by 7 bases and J by 3 bases, and 15 bases separated the two germline ends. This CDR3 has 15 amino acids. Germline loops: CDR1 SGHNT, CDR2 YENEEA. This chain's CDR3 is CASNSTDPHTGELFF. In nucleotides, the CDR3 is TGTGCCAGCAACTCAACGGACCCTCACACCGGGGAGCTGTTTTTT.

The rearrangement uses TRBV19 and TRBJ2-5; D might be TRBD1 (5 bases). CDR3 size: 13 residues. V lost 1 base and J lost 4, with 7 bases in between. CDR1 and CDR2 (germline): LNHDA, SQIVND (reference sequence). The CDR3: CASSIVRGETQYF. CDR3 in DNA: TGTGCCAGTAGTATAGTAAGGGGAGAGACCCAGTACTTC. Full variable domain (rest looked up from reference TRBV19 and TRBJ2-5): DGGITQSPKYLFRKEGQNVTLSCEQNLNHDAMYWYRQDPGQGLRLIYYSQIVNDFQKGDIAEGYSVSREKKESFPLTVTSAQKNPTAFYLCASSIVRGETQYFGPGTRLLVL.

This clonotype was counted many times. The chain uses TRBV7-8 and TRBJ2-1; D may correspond to TRBD1 or TRBD2 (5 bases each). Per germline, CDR1 SGHVS and CDR2 FQNEAQ. This CDR3 is 14 amino acids long. V lost 1 base and J lost 10, with 14 bases in between. The CDR3 DNA reads as TGTGCCAGCAGCTTAGGCAGGGACCCGCCCGAGCAGTTCTTC. Residues: CASSLGRDPPEQFF.

The chain couples TRBV10-2 to TRBJ1-2; D gene uncertain. The CDR3 totals 14 residues. Trimming took off 2 bases at V and 3 bases at J, with 10 bases between the two ends. Germline V gene lookup returns CDR1 WSHSY and CDR2 SAAADI. Written as DNA, the CDR3 is TGCGCCAGCAGTGAGGGTGGCAGGCACTATGGCTACACCTTC. It encodes CASSEGGRHYGYTF.

The chain links TRBV12-3 or TRBV12-4 to TRBJ1-1; 9 bases are shared with TRBD1. The CDR3 sequence is 12 residues long. V gave up 6 bases and J gave up 10 bases; unmatched junction bases: 6. The CDR3 DNA sequence: TGTGCCAGCAGATCACAGGGGGCTGGAGCTTTCTTT. It codes for CASRSQGAGAFF.

This clonotype appeared a few times. The rearrangement joins TRBV6-6 to TRBJ1-1; maybe TRBD1 (5 bases). CDR1 MNHNY and CDR2 SVGAGI come from the germline V gene (reference sequence). The CDR3 length is 14 residues. V was pared by 7 bases and J by 1 base, with 13 bases between. The CDR3 sequence: CASIIGAANTEAFF. CDR3 DNA: TGTGCCAGCATTATAGGGGCGGCGAACACTGAAGCTTTCTTT.

The V gene is TRBV14, the J gene TRBJ2-1; no clear D. The V end was cut by 1 base, the J end by 6 bases, with 13 bases between. This CDR3 has 15 amino acids. Germline V gene sequence: CDR1 SGHDN, CDR2 FVKESK. CDR3 protein: CASSQGIFRPNEQFF. CDR3 sequence (DNA): TGTGCCAGCAGCCAAGGGATTTTTAGACCCAATGAGCAGTTCTTC.

The rearrangement joins TRBV6-2 or TRBV6-3 to TRBJ2-3; TRBD2 matches at 13 bases. The CDR3 is 19 amino acids. With 8 bases clipped from V and 0 bases from J, the junction kept 14 bases outside the gene matches. CDR1 is MNHEY, CDR2 SVGEGT, per germline. CDR3 region: CASGPGLAGRPASTDTQYF. The CDR3 coding sequence is TGTGCCAGCGGACCGGGACTAGCGGGACGGCCCGCTAGCACAGATACGCAGTATTTT.

This clonotype has ten or more counts. The chain links TRBV7-6 to TRBJ2-1, with D uncertain. The V end was cut by 7 bases, the J end by 8 bases, with 18 bases between. This CDR3 spans 14 amino acids. Germline loops: CDR1 SGHVS, CDR2 FNYEAQ. The CDR3 DNA reads as TGTGCCAGCACCGAATCCCCTGTGATCCATGAGCAGTTCTTC. Protein: CASTESPVIHEQFF. Full variable domain (outside the CDR3, taken from reference TRBV7-6 and TRBJ2-1): GAGVSQSPRYKVTKRGQDVALRCDPISGHVSLYWYRQALGQGPEFLTYFNYEAQQDKSGLPNDRFSAERPEGSISTLTIQRTEQRDSAMYRCASTESPVIHEQFFGPGTRLTVL.

The V and J genes are TRBV20-1 and TRBJ1-1, with D perhaps matching TRBD1 (6 bases). The ends were cut back, 1 base at V and 3 bases at J, with 9 bases in the middle. CDR1 and CDR2 (germline): DFQATT, SNEGSKA (reference sequence). This CDR3 comprises 13 residues. Here the CDR3 reads CSARAAGDTEAFF. CDR3 nucleotides: TGCAGTGCTAGAGCGGCAGGGGACACTGAAGCTTTCTTT.

The sample holds a few counts of this clonotype. V is TRBV20-1 and J is TRBJ2-7, with 9 bases identical to TRBD2. The J segment lost 3 bases and the V segment lost 3 bases, leaving 6 bases of the junction unmatched. The CDR3 has 14 amino acids. The germline V gene encodes CDR1 DFQATT and CDR2 SNEGSKA (reference sequence). The DNA of the CDR3 is TGCAGTGCTAGGAGGTTAGCGGGAGACTACGAGCAGTACTTC. Amino acids: CSARRLAGDYEQYF.

CDR3 sequence (DNA): TGCGCCAGCAGCCATCTCAGCGGGGGGTCCTACGAGCAGTACTTC. Translating it yields CASSHLSGGSYEQYF. The V gene is TRBV4-1, the J gene TRBJ2-7; 9 nucleotides match TRBD2. CDR3 length equals 15 residues. The V segment lost 3 bases and the J segment 1 base; nucleotides outside the gene matches: 4. The germline V gene encodes CDR1 MGHRA and CDR2 YSYEKL.

This clonotype was observed a few times. The V and J genes are TRBV28 and TRBJ2-6, with 9 bases identical to TRBD1. The germline V gene encodes CDR1 MDHEN and CDR2 SYDVKM. V lost 6 bases to trimming and J lost 1 base; unmatched junction nucleotides: 7. This CDR3 is 17 amino acids long. The CDR3, as DNA: TGTGCCAGCAGACCCGACAGGGGGACTTCTGGGGCCAACGTCCTGACTTTC. Translation gives CASRPDRGTSGANVLTF. The whole variable domain, filled in from reference TRBV28 and TRBJ2-6, reads DVKVTQSSRYLVKRTGEKVFLECVQDMDHENMFWYRQDPGLGLRLIYFSYDVKMKEKGDIPEGYSVSREKKERFSLILESASTNQTSMYLCASRPDRGTSGANVLTFGAGSRLTVL.

This clonotype has more than one count but fewer than ten. This sequence joins TRBV27 and TRBJ2-7, with a weak D call TRBD2 (5 bases). The V gene lost 4 bases and the J gene lost 6 bases, with 13 bases spanning the gap. This CDR3 is built from 13 residues. Germline CDR1 is MNHEY and CDR2 is SMNVEV (reference sequence). CDR3 in amino acids: CASSSGTLSEQYV. The DNA of the CDR3 is TGTGCCAGCAGTTCGGGAACCCTATCCGAGCAGTACGTC.

Worth noting for this clonotype: A much larger clone lies a single base off, so this may be a read error. The chain couples TRBV6-5 to TRBJ1-2; D call uncertain. Trimming shortened V by 4 bases and J by 10 bases, and 16 bases separated the two germline ends. Per the germline V gene, CDR1 is MNHEY and CDR2 is SVGAGI. The CDR3 spans 13 residues. This chain's CDR3 is CASSSGGFGDYTF. As DNA, the CDR3 is TGTGCCAGCAGTTCGGGTGGGTTTGGAGACTACACCTTC.

The chain is built from TRBV2 and TRBJ2-1; D gene ambiguous. This CDR3 spans 15 amino acids. The V gene's germline CDR1 is SNHLY and CDR2 FYNNEI. Trimming took 10 bases from V and 5 from J, leaving 21 bases between them. Here the CDR3 reads CATLKGPPTDNEQFF. CDR3 in DNA: TGTGCCACCTTAAAAGGGCCCCCTACAGACAATGAGCAGTTCTTC.

This clonotype was counted once. A much bigger clone sits one base away, suggesting this may be a read error. The chain joins TRBV7-3 to TRBJ2-5; possible D gene TRBD1, 5 bases. The CDR3 has 15 residues. CDR1 SGHTA and CDR2 FQGTGA come from the germline V gene. DNA of the CDR3: TGTGACAGCAGCTTAACCAGACAGCGACAAGAGACCCAGTACTTC. Translated: CDSSLTRQRQETQYF.

The CDR3 DNA reads TGTGCCAGCGCCTACACAGGGAAAGAGACCCAGTACTTC. It codes for CASAYTGKETQYF. The chain has TRBV6-6 and TRBJ2-5, with D maybe TRBD1 (6 bases). The V gene's germline CDR1 is MNHNY and CDR2 SVGAGI (reference sequence). Trimming took 8 bases from V and 3 from J, leaving 13 bases between them. This CDR3 is 13 amino acids long.

The J gene is TRBJ2-5, the V gene TRBV20-1; TRBD2 matches at 10 bases. V lost 0 bases, J lost 4 bases, and 17 bases stayed unmatched. Germline CDR1 and CDR2: DFQATT and SNEGSKA (reference sequence). The CDR3 has 19 residues. The CDR3: CSARDRGLAGAPEVETQYF. In DNA form, the CDR3 reads TGCAGTGCTAGAGATCGGGGGCTAGCGGGGGCCCCCGAGGTAGAGACCCAGTACTTC.